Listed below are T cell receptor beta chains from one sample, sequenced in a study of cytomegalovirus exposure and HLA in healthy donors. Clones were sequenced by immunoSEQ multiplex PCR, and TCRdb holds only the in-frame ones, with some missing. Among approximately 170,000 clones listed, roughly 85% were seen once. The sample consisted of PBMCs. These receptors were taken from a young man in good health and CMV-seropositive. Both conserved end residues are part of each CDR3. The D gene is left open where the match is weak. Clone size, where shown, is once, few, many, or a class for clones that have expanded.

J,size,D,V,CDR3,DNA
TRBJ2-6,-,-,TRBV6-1,CASSEHRQGGAGANVLTF,TGTGCCAGCAGTGAACACCGCCAGGGCGGGGCTGGGGCCAACGTCCTGACTTTC
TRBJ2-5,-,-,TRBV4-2,CASSLEGDIQETQYF,TGTGCCAGCAGCCTCGAGGGGGACATCCAAGAGACCCAGTACTTC
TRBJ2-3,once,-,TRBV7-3,CASSHNVVEGTDTQYF,TGTGCCAGCAGCCACAATGTAGTCGAGGGTACAGATACGCAGTATTTT
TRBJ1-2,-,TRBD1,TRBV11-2,CASSLRDSLYGYTF,TGTGCCAGCAGCTTAAGGGACAGCCTCTATGGCTACACCTTC
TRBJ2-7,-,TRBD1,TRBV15,CATSSRTGYEQYF,TGTGCCACCAGCAGTCGGACAGGGTACGAGCAGTACTTC
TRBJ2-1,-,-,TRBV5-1,CASSFVRVGYDEQFF,TGCGCCAGCAGCTTTGTCAGGGTAGGTTACGATGAGCAGTTCTTC
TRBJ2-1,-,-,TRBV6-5,CASSLFDSNNEQFF,TGTGCCAGCAGCCTATTTGACAGTAACAATGAGCAGTTCTTC
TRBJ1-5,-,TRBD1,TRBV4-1,CASSQGDRANQPQHF,TGCGCCAGCAGCCAAGGGGACAGGGCCAATCAGCCCCAGCATTTT
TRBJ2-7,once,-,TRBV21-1,CASSKGGGKGQGVGEQYF,TGTGCCAGCAGCAAAGGCGGGGGCAAGGGACAGGGAGTAGGCGAGCAGTACTTC
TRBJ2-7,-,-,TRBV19,CASSIIGTNEQYF,TGTGCCAGTAGTATTATTGGCACAAACGAGCAGTACTTC
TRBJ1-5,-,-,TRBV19,CASRTIYPGTSNQPQHF,TGTGCCAGTAGAACGATATACCCAGGAACCAGCAATCAGCCCCAGCATTTT
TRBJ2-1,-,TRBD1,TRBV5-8,CASSPYRPTGTGGSYNEQFF,TGTGCCAGCAGCCCGTACCGACCTACTGGGACAGGGGGTTCCTACAATGAGCAGTTCTTC
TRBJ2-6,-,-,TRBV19,CASSKGGAGANVLTF,TGTGCCAGTAGTAAAGGGGGTGCAGGGGCCAACGTCCTGACTTTC
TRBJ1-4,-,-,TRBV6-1,CASKQGARANEKLFF,TGTGCCAGCAAACAGGGAGCAAGGGCTAATGAAAAACTGTTTTTT
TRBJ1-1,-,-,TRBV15,CATTTGPYINTEAFF,TGTGCCACCACCACAGGACCTTACATTAACACTGAAGCTTTCTTT
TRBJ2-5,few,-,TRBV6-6,CASSYLSGTQMSQYF,TGTGCCAGCAGTTACCTTTCGGGGACTCAAATGTCCCAGTACTTC
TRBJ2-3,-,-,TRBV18,CASSPARESDTQYF,TGTGCCAGCTCACCAGCGAGGGAATCAGATACGCAGTATTTT
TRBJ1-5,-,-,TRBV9,CASSVEGGRQPQHF,TGTGCCAGCAGCGTAGAAGGGGGTCGTCAGCCCCAGCATTTT
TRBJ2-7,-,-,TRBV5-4,CASSDTSFEQYF,TGTGCCAGCAGCGACACTAGCTTTGAGCAGTACTTC
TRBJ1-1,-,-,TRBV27,CASSFNLNTEAFF,TGTGCCAGCAGTTTTAATCTGAACACTGAAGCTTTCTTT
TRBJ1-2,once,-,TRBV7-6,CASSLDQGYGYTF,TGTGCCAGCAGCTTAGATCAGGGGTATGGCTACACCTTC
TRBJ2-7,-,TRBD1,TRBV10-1,CASSERQGAGEQYF,TGCGCCAGCAGTGAGCGTCAGGGGGCGGGCGAGCAGTACTTC
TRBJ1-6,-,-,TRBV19,CASSGRGGTHSPLHF,TGTGCCAGTAGTGGCCGGGGGGGGACGCATTCACCCCTCCACTTT
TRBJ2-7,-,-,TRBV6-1,CASRTNWDTSYEQYF,TGTGCCAGCAGGACCAACTGGGACACCTCCTACGAGCAGTACTTC
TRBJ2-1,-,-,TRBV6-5,CASWQQGGNEQFF,TGTGCCAGTTGGCAACAGGGGGGGAATGAGCAGTTCTTC
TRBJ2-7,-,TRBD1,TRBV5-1,CASSFGQGWHEQYF,TGCGCCAGCAGCTTTGGACAGGGTTGGCACGAGCAGTACTTC
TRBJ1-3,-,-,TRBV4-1,CASSQGGVGFLDTIYF,TGCGCCAGCAGCCAAGGGGGCGTGGGATTTTTGGACACCATATATTTT
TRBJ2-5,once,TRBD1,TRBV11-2,CASSPTGAEETQYF,TGTGCCAGCAGCCCTACAGGGGCTGAAGAGACCCAGTACTTC
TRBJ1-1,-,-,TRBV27,CASRTTLSTEAFF,TGTGCCAGCAGGACGACACTTTCCACTGAAGCTTTCTTT
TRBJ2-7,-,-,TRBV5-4,CASSLVSGYEQYF,TGTGCCAGCAGCTTGGTTTCGGGCTACGAGCAGTACTTC
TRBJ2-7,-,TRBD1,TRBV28,CASSLPLTGDQQYF,TGTGCCAGCAGTTTACCCCTAACAGGGGACCAGCAGTACTTC
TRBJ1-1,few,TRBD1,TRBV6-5,CASSEMEGANEAFF,TGTGCCAGCAGTGAAATGGAGGGGGCAAATGAAGCTTTCTTT